The T cell receptor beta chain under discussion was sequenced for a study of beta chain features in type 1 diabetes (dated by TCRdb to the late 2010s). The study in broad terms: Mean age, gender distribution, total cell number and subset yield were not different between patients and healthy donors. A total of 107,917,701 sorted cells were examined across all samples, and the number of cells per subset was strongly correlated with RNA yield. In the study, recently diagnosed type 1 diabetes patients and matched healthy donors were compared on the TCRB repertoires of their sorted circulating CD4+ T cell subsets. Regulatory and stem cell-like memory subsets were obtained from only 8 patients and roughly 8 healthy donors, while naive and central memory subsets were obtained from all 30 or so donors.

Results and caveats for the whole study, not just this receptor: Because small numbers of individuals were included in the HLA sub-analyses, any influence of HLA type on TCRB rearrangement was left unresolved. Shorter templates might be favored by PCR, yet because patient and control samples were amplified and corrected together, any such skew would affect both groups equally. At VDJ recombination sites, type 1 diabetes patients had fewer insertions and more deleted nucleotides, which implies abnormalities in thymic rearrangement. The naive, central memory and regulatory TCRB repertoires appeared to resemble one another more closely among patients than among healthy donors. Because cDNA rather than genomic DNA was sequenced, highly expressing activated cells could have been over-represented, although no difference in activation and CD3 levels was found between groups. A moderate but significant shortening of TCRB CDR3 length was observed in type 1 diabetes patients in all four CD4+ subsets.

Concerning this clone itself: It has no known antigen specificity. Per-base quality was not reported, and no clone a single base away is much larger than it.

The CDR3 spans 14 residues, from the cysteine through the phenylalanine. Just the 42-base CDR3 DNA is kept, in frame starting at base 1. For CDR1 and CDR2, the germline V gene lists SGDLS and YYNGEE. V was cut back by 3 bases and J by 4 bases, leaving a gap of 8 bases between them. From each donor, a single peripheral blood sample of 90 to 150 mL on average was drawn into heparinised tubes. Using a panel that included CD45RO, CCR7, CD25, CD127, CD95 and CD27, naive, central memory, regulatory and stem cell-like memory CD4+ T cells were sorted on a BD FACSAria II. Every sorted population had a purity above 95%. Right away, PBMCs were isolated by Lymphoprep density gradient centrifugation and were stained directly, with no culture step. To minimize batch effects, samples were stained and sorted in pairs, one healthy donor with one patient per experiment. The entire amount of isolated RNA was reverse transcribed using the High Capacity cDNA Reverse Transcription Kit, so the sequenced TCRB transcripts were expressed ones. Deep immunoSEQ sequencing was applied to naive, central memory and regulatory T cell samples, giving an average of about 3.57 million total reads per sample. After sorted cells were lysed in RLT buffer, RNA was extracted with DNase-treated RNeasy Micro or Mini kits, with the choice depending on cell number. Each cell subset was processed on its own to prevent cross-contamination, while patient and healthy donor samples were processed together. The immunoSEQ multiplex PCR was used to amplify TCRB sequences from cDNA, yielding 87-bp fragments that span the CDR3 region. Sequencing of the amplicons was done on the Illumina HiSeq platform. On the study's bioinformatics: PCR bias was corrected computationally using synthetic template baselines, and reads within Hamming distance 2 were collapsed, with unmergeable singletons discarded. Reads were aligned to IMGT to assign V, D and J genes, CDR3 length, and insertions or deletions at six rearrangement sites. Within each subset, clonotype counts were normalized to sorted cell number, and only after that were true diversity and Gini coefficients computed with the tcR R package. The overlap coefficient, calculated on TCRB nucleotide sequences, was used to measure repertoire sharing. Out-of-frame TCRB sequences from naive cells were analyzed to stand in for the pre-selection repertoire. The immuneACCESS repertoire file appears here via TCRdb, limited to in-frame rearrangements. These files lack a portion of the clones; in checked studies, under half of the deficit traces to unresolved V genes, and the cause of the others is not known. That table is the source of V, J and clone size, and D and trimming were worked out from the DNA. The sample includes 500,000 to 850,000 clones, with over 11% observed a single time. Around 0.04% of the sample goes to the ten largest clones.

The sample consisted of naive CD4+ T cells from blood. The cell subset or site tag for this specimen amounts to: true naive CD4+ T cells. The chain was built from TRBV9 and TRBJ2-6; too little of a D gene remains to name it. This clonotype originated in a man aged 18 to 29 with type 1 diabetes. In nucleotide form, the sequence is TGTGCCAGCAGCGCCCACACAGGGGCCAACGTCCTGACTTTC. This yields the protein CASSAHTGANVLTF. The full variable domain, with segments outside the CDR3 supplied by the reference TRBV9 and TRBJ2-6 proteins, appears as DSGVTQTPKHLITATGQRVTLRCSPRSGDLSVYWYQQSLDQGLQFLIQYYNGEERAKGNILERFSAQQFPDLHSELNLSSLELGDSALYFCASSAHTGANVLTFGAGSRLTVL.